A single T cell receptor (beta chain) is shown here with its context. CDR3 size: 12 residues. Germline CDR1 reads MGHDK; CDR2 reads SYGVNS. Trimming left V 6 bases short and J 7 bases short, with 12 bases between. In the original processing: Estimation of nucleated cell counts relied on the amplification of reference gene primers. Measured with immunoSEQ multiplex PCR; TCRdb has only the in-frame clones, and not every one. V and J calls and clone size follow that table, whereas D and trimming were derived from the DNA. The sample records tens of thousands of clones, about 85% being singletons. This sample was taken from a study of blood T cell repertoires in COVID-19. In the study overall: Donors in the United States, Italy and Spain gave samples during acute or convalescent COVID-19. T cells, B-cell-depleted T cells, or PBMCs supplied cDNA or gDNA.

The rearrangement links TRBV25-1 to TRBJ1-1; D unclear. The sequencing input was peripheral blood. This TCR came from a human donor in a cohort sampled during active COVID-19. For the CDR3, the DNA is TGTGCCAGCAGGGACTATGATAGTGAAGCTTTCTTT. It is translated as CASRDYDSEAFF.